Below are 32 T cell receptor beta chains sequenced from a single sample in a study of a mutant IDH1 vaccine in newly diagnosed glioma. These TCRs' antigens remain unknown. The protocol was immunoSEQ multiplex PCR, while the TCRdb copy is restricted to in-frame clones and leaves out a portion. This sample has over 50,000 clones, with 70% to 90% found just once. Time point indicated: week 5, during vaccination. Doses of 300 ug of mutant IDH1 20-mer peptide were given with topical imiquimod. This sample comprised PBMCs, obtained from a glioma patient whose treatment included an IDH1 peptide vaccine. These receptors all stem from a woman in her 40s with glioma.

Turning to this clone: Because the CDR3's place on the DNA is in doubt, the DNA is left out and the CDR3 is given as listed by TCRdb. The CDR3 spells CSVYGCIGNTIYF. V gene TRBV29-1 combines with J gene TRBJ1-3. The CDR3 is 13 amino acids long, termini counted. CDR1 is SQVTM and CDR2 is ANQGSEA in the germline V gene.

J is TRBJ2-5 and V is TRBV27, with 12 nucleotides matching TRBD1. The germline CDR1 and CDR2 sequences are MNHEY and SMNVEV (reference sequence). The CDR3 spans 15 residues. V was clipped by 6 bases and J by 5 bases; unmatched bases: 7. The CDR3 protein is CASRGLGQGAETQYF. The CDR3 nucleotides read TGTGCCAGCAGAGGTCTGGGACAGGGGGCCGAGACCCAGTACTTC.

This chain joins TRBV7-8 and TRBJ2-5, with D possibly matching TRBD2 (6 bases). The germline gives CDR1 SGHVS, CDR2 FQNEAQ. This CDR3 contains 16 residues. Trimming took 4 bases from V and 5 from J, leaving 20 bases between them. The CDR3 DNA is TGTGCCAGCAGCTCTAGCGCCTGGTATAGGGACGAGACCCAGTACTTC. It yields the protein CASSSSAWYRDETQYF.

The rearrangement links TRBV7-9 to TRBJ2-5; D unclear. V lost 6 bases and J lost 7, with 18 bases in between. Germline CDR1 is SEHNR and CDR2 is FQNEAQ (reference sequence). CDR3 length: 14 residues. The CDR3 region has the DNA TGTGCCAGCAGTTCCGGATTCGACCGAGGGACCCAGTACTTC. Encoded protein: CASSSGFDRGTQYF.

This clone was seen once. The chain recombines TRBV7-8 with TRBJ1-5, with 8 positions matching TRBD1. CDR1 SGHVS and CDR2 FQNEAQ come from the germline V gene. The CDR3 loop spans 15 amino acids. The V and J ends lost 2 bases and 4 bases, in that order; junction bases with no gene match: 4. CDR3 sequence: CASSLTGGGNQPQHF. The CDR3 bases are TGTGCCAGCAGCTTAACAGGGGGTGGAAATCAGCCCCAGCATTTT.

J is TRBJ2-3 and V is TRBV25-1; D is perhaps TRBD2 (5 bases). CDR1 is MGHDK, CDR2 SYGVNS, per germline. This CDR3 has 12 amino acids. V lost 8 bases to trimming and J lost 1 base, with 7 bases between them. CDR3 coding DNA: TGTGCCAGCGACGGGGGCACAGATACGCAGTATTTT. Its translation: CASDGGTDTQYF.

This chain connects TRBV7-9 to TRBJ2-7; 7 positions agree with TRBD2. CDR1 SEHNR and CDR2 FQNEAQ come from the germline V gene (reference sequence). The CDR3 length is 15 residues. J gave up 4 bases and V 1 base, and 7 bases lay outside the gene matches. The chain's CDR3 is CASSLGASSGYEQYF. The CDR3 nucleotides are TGTGCCAGCAGCTTAGGAGCTAGTAGCGGGTACGAGCAGTACTTC.

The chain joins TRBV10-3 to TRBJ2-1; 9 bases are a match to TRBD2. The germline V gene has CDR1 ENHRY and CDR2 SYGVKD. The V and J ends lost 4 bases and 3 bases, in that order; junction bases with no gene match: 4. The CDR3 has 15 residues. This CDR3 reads CAISAREGVYNEQFF. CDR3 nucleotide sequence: TGTGCCATCAGTGCGCGGGAGGGGGTCTACAATGAGCAGTTCTTC.

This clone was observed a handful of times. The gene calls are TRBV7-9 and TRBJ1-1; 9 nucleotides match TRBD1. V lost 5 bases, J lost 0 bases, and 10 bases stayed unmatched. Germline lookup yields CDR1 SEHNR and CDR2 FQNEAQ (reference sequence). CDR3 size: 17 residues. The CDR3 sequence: CASSPNRDRVLNTEAFF. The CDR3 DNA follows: TGTGCCAGCAGCCCAAACCGGGACAGGGTTTTGAACACTGAAGCTTTCTTT.

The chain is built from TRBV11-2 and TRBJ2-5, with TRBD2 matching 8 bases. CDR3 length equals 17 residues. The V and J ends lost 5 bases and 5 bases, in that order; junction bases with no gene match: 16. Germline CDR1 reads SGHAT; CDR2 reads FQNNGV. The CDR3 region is CASSAIAGPRSGETQYF. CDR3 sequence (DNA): TGTGCCAGCAGCGCCATAGCGGGACCCAGGTCAGGGGAGACCCAGTACTTC.

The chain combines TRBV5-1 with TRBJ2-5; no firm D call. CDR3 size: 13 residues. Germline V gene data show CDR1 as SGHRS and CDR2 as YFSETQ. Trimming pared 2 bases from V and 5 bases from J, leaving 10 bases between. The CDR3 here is CASSFPSPETQYF. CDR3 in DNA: TGCGCCAGCAGCTTTCCGTCCCCCGAGACCCAGTACTTC.

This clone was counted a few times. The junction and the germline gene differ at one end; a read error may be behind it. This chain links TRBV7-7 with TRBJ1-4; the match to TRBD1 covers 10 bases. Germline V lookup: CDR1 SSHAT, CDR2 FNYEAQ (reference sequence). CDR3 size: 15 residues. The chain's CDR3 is CASSTRTGGGEKLFF. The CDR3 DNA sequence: TGTGCTAGCAGCACCCGGACAGGGGGTGGTGAAAAACTGTTTTTT.

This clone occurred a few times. CDR3 residues: CASSLAGMNTEAFF. CDR3 nucleotide sequence: TGCGCCAGCAGCTTGGCGGGCATGAACACTGAAGCTTTCTTT. This sequence joins TRBV5-1 and TRBJ1-1; no clear D. The germline CDR1 and CDR2 sequences are SGHRS and YFSETQ. Trimming removed 0 bases at V and 0 bases at J, with 6 bases between. This CDR3 comprises 14 residues.

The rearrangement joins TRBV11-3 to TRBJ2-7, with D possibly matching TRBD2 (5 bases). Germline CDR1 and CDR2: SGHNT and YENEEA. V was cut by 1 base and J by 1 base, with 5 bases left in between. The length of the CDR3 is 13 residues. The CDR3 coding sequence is TGTGCCAGCAGCTTAGGAGGGTCCTACGAGCAGTACTTC. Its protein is CASSLGGSYEQYF.

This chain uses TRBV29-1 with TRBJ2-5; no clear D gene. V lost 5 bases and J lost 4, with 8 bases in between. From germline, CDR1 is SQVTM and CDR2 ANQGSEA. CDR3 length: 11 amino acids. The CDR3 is CSVKNGETQYF. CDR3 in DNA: TGCAGCGTTAAGAATGGAGAGACCCAGTACTTC.

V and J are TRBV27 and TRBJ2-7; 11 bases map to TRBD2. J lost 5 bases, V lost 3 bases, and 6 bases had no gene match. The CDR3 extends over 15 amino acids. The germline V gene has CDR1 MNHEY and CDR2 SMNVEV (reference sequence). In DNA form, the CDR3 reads TGTGCCAGCAGTTTCTTGACTAGCGGGAAGGACGAGCAGTACTTC. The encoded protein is CASSFLTSGKDEQYF.

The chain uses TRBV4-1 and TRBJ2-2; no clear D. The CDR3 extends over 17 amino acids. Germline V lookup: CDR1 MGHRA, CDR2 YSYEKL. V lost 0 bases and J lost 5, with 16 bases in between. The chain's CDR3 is CASSQDWVLSRTGELFF. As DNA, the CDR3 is TGCGCCAGCAGCCAAGACTGGGTTTTGAGTAGAACCGGGGAGCTGTTTTTT.

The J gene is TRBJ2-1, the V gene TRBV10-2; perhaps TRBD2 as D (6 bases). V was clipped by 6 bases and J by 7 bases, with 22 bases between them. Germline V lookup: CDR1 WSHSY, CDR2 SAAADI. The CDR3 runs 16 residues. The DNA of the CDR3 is TGCGCCAGCAGGGACTTGGGGCGGGGACCGAGGAATGAGCAGTTCTTC. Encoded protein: CASRDLGRGPRNEQFF.

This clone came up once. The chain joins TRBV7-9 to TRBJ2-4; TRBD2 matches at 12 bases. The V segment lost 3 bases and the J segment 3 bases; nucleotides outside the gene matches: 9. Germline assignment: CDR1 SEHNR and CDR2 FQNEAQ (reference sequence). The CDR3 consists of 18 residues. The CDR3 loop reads CASSLSRLAGGLKNIQYF. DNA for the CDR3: TGTGCCAGCAGCTTGTCCCGTCTAGCGGGGGGGCTCAAAAACATTCAGTACTTC.

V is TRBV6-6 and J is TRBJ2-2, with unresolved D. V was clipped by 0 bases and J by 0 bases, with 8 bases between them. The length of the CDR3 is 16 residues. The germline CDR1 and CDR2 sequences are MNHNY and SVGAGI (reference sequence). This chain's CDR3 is CASSYSVRPNTGELFF. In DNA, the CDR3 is TGTGCCAGCAGTTACTCGGTCAGGCCGAACACCGGGGAGCTGTTTTTT.

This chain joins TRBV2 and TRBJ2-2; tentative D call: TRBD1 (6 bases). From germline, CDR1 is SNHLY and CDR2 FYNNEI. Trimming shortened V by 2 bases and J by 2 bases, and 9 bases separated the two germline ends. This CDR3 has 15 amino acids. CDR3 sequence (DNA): TGTGCCAGCAGTGAATGGGGGCTAAACACCGGGGAGCTGTTTTTT. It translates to CASSEWGLNTGELFF.

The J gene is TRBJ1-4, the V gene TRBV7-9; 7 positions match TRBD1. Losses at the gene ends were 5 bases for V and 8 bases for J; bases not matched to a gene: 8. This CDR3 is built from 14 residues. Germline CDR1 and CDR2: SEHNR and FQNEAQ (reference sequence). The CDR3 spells CASSPDRVGEKLFF. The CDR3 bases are TGTGCCAGCAGCCCTGACAGGGTGGGCGAAAAACTGTTTTTT.

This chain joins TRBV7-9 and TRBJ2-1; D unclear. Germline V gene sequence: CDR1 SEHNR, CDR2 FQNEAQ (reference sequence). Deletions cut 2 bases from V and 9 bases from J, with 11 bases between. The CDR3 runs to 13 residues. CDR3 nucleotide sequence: TGTGCCAGCAGCTTAACACAGATTTCTGAGCAGTTCTTC. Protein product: CASSLTQISEQFF.

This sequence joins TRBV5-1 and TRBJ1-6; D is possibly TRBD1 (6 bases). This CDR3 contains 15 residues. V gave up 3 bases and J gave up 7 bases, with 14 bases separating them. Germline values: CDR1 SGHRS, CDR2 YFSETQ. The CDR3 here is CASSSQGGWNSPLHF. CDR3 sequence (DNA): TGCGCCAGCAGCTCACAGGGAGGTTGGAATTCACCCCTCCACTTT.

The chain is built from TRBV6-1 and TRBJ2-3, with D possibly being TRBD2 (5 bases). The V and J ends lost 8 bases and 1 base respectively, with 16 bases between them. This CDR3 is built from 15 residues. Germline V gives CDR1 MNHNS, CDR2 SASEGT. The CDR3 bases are TGTGCCAGCGGTCAAACGGACGGGGGCACAGATACGCAGTATTTT. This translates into CASGQTDGGTDTQYF.

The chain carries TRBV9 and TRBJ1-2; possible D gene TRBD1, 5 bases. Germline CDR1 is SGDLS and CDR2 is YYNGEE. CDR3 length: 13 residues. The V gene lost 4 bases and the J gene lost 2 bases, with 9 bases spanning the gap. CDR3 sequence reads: CASSFRQNYGYTF. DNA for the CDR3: TGTGCCAGCAGCTTCAGACAGAACTATGGCTACACCTTC. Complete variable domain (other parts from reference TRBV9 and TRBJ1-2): DSGVTQTPKHLITATGQRVTLRCSPRSGDLSVYWYQQSLDQGLQFLIQYYNGEERAKGNILERFSAQQFPDLHSELNLSSLELGDSALYFCASSFRQNYGYTFGSGTRLTVV.

The CDR3 protein is CASSYTGNYGYTF. As DNA, the CDR3 is TGTGCCAGCAGCTATACAGGGAACTATGGCTACACCTTC. The chain carries TRBV9 and TRBJ1-2; D may be TRBD1 (6 bases). The CDR3 loop spans 13 amino acids. Germline V gene sequence: CDR1 SGDLS, CDR2 YYNGEE. Trimming stripped 4 bases from V and 2 bases from J, with 9 bases between.

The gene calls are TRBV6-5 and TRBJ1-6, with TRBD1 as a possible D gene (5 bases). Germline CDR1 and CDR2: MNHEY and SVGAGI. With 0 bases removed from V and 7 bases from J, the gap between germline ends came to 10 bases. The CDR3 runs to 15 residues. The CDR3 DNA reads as TGTGCCAGCAGTTACTCTGGCAGGGCGAATTCACCCCTCCACTTT. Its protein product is CASSYSGRANSPLHF.

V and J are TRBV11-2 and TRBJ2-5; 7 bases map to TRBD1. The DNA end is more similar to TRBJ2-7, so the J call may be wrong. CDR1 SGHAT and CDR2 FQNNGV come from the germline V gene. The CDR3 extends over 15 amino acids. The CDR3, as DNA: TGTGCCAGCAGCAAGCCCGGGACAGTTCCCTACGAGCAGTACTTC. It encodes CASSKPGTVPYEQYF.

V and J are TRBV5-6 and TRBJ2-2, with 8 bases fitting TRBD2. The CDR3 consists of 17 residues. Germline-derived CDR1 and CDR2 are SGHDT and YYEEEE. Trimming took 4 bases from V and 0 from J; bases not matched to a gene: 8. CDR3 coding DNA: TGTGCCAGCAGCCCCTACCGGACTAGCTCGAACACCGGGGAGCTGTTTTTT. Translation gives CASSPYRTSSNTGELFF.

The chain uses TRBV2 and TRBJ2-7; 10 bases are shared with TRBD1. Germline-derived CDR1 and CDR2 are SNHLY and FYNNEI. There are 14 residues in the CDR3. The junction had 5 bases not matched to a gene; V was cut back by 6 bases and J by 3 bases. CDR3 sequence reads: CASSPGQGVYEQYF. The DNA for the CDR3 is TGTGCCAGCAGCCCCGGACAGGGGGTCTACGAGCAGTACTTC.

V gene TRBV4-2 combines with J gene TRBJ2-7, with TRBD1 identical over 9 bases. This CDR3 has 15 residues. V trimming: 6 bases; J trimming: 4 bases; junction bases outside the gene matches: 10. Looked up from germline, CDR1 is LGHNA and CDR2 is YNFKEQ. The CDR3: CASRRGQGPLYEQYF. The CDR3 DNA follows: TGTGCCAGCAGAAGGGGACAGGGACCTTTGTACGAGCAGTACTTC.